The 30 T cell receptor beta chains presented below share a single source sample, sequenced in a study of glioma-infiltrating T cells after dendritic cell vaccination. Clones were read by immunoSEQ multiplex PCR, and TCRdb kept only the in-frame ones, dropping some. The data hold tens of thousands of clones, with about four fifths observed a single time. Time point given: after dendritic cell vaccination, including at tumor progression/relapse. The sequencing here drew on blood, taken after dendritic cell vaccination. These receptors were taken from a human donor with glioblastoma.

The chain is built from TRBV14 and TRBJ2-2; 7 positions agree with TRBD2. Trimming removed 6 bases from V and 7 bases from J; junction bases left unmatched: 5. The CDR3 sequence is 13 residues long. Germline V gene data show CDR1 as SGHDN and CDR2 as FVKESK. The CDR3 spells CASSSTGGGELFF. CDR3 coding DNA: TGTGCCAGCAGTTCTACGGGGGGCGGGGAGCTGTTTTTT.

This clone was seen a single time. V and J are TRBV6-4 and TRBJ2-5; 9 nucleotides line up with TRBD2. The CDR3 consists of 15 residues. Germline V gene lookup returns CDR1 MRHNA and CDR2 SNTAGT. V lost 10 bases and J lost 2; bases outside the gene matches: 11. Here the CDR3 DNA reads TGTGCCACCGGGCCGGCTAGCGGGGAACAAGAGACCCAGTACTTC. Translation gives CATGPASGEQETQYF.

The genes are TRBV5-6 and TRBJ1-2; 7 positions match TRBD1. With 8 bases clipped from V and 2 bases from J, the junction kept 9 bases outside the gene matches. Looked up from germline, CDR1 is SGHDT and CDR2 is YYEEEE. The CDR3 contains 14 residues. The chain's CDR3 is CASETGDVNYGYTF. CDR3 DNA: TGTGCCAGTGAAACAGGGGACGTAAACTATGGCTACACCTTC.

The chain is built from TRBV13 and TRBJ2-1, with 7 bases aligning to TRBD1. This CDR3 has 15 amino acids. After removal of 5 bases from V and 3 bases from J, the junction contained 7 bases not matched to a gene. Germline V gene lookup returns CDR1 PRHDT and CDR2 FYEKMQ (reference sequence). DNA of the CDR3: TGTGCCAGCAGCCCAGGGGGTGCCATCTACAATGAGCAGTTCTTC. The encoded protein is CASSPGGAIYNEQFF.

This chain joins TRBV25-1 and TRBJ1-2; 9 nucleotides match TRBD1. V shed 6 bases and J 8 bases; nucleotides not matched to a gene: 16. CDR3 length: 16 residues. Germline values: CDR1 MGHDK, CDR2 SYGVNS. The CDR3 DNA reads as TGTGCCAGCAGCCCCCCAGGCACAGGGGGCCCGAGGGGCTACACCTTC. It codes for CASSPPGTGGPRGYTF.

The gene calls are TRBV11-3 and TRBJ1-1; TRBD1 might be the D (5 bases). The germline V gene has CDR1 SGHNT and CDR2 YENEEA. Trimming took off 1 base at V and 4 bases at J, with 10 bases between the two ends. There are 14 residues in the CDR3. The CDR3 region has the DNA TGTGCCAGCAGCTTAGCCGGGGGTACCACTGAAGCTTTCTTT. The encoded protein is CASSLAGGTTEAFF.

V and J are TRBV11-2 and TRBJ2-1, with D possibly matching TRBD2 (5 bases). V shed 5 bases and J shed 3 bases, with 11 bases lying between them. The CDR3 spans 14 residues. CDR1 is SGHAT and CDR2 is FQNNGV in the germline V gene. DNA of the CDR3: TGTGCCAGCAGCCTTTGGGAGATCTACAATGAGCAGTTCTTC. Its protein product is CASSLWEIYNEQFF.

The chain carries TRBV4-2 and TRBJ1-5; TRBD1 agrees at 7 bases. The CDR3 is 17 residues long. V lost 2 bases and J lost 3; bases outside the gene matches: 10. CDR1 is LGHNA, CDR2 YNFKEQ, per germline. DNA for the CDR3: TGTGCCAGCAGCCAACACGACAGGGTAACGAACAATCAGCCCCAGCATTTT. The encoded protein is CASSQHDRVTNNQPQHF.

The CDR3 spells CSVQENTEAFF. As DNA, the CDR3 is TGCAGCGTCCAGGAGAACACTGAAGCTTTCTTT. This rearrangement joins TRBV29-1 to TRBJ1-1; unclear D gene. Germline CDR1 is SQVTM and CDR2 is ANQGSEA. Deletions cut 6 bases from V and 1 base from J, with 6 bases between. The CDR3 covers 11 residues.

Here the CDR3 reads CASSEYMEGGEAFF. DNA for the CDR3: TGTGCCAGCAGTGAATATATGGAAGGGGGCGAAGCTTTCTTT. The V gene is TRBV25-1, the J gene TRBJ1-1; 7 bases line up with TRBD1. This CDR3 contains 14 residues. The trim removed 0 bases at V and 8 bases at J, leaving 6 bases unmatched. Germline-derived CDR1 and CDR2 are MGHDK and SYGVNS.

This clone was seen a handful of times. In nucleotides, the CDR3 is TGTGCCAGCAATACGAATTGGGAGGGAAAAGCTTTCTTT. It specifies CASNTNWEGKAFF. This chain uses TRBV6-6 with TRBJ1-1; D not certain. The CDR3 has 13 amino acids. Trimming took 7 bases from V and 9 from J, leaving 18 bases between them. Per germline, CDR1 MNHNY and CDR2 SVGAGI (reference sequence).

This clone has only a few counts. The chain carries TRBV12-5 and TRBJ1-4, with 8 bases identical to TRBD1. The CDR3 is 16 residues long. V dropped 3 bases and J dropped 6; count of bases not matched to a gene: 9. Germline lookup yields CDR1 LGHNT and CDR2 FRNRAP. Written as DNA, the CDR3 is TGTGCTAGTGGTTTACTCCCAACAGGGGGTGATGAAAAACTGTTTTTT. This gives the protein CASGLLPTGGDEKLFF. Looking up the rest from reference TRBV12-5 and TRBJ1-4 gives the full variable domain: DARVTQTPRHKVTEMGQEVTMRCQPILGHNTVFWYRQTMMQGLELLAYFRNRAPLDDSGMPKDRFSAEMPDATLATLKIQPSEPRDSAVYFCASGLLPTGGDEKLFFGSGTQLSVL.

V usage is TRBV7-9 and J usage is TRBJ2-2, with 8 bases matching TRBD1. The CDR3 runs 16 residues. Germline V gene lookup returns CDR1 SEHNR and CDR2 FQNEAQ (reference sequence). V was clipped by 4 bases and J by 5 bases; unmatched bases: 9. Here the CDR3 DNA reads TGTGCCAGCAGCTCCGGACAGGGTCAGGGTACCGGGGAGCTGTTTTTT. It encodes CASSSGQGQGTGELFF.

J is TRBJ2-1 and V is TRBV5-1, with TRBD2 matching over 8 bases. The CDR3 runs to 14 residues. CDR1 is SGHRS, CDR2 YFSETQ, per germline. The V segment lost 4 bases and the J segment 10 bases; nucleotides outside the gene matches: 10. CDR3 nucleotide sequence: TGCGCCAGCAGCCCGGGAGGGTTGCTGAGGGAGCAGTTCTTC. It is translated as CASSPGGLLREQFF.

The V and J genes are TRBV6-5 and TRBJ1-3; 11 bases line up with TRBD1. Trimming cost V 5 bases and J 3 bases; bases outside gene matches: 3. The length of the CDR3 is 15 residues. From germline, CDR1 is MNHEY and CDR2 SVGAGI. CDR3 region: CASSPDRGLGNTIYF. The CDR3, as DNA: TGTGCCAGCAGTCCGGACAGGGGGCTTGGAAACACCATATATTTT.

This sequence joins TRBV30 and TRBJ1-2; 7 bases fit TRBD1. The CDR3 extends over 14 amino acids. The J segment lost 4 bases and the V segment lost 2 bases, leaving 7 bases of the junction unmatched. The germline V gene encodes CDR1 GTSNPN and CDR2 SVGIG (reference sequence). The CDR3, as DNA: TGTGCCTGGAGTTTACAGGGGCTCGGCTATGGCTACACCTTC. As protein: CAWSLQGLGYGYTF.

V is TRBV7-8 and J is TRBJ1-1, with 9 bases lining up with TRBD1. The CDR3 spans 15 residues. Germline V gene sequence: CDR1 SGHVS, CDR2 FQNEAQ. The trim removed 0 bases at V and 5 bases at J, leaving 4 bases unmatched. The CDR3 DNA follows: TGTGCCAGCAGCTTAGCACAGACAGGGGGGACTGAAGCTTTCTTT. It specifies CASSLAQTGGTEAFF.

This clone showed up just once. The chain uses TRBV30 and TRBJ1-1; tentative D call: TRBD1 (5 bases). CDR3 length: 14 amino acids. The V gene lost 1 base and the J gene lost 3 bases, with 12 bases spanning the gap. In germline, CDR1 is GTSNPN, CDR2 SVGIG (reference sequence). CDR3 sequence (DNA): TGTGCCTGGAGTGCCGGGACGGGGGACACTGAAGCTTTCTTT. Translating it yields CAWSAGTGDTEAFF.

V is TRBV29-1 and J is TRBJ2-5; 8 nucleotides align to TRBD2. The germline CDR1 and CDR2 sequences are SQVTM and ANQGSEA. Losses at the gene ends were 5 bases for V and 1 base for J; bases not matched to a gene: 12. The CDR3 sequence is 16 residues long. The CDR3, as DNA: TGCAGCGTTCTCTCCCCCAGCGGGGGACCCCAAGAGACCCAGTACTTC. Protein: CSVLSPSGGPQETQYF.

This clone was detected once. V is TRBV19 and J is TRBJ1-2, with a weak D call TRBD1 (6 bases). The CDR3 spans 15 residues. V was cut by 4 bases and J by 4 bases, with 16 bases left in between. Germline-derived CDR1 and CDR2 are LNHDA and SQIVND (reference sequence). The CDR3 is CASSTDRYRSYGYTF. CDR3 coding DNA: TGTGCCAGTAGTACCGACAGGTATCGTTCCTATGGCTACACCTTC.

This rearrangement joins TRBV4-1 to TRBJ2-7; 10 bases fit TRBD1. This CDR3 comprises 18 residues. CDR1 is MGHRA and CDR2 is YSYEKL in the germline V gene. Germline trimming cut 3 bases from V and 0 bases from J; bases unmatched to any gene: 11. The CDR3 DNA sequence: TGCGCCAGCAGCCATCGTCCCGGGACAGGGGAACTCTCCTACGAGCAGTACTTC. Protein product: CASSHRPGTGELSYEQYF.

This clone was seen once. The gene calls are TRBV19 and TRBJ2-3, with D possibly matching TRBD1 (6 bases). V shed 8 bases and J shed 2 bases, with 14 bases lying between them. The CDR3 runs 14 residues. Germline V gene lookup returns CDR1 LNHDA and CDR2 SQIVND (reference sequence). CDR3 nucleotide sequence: TGTGCCAGTGGGGGCGAGATGGACACAGATACGCAGTATTTT. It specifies CASGGEMDTDTQYF.

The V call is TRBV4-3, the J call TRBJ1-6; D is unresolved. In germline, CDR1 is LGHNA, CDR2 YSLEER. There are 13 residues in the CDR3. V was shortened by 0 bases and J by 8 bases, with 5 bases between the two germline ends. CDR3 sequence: CASSQDRDSPLHF. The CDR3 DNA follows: TGCGCCAGCAGCCAAGATCGGGATTCACCCCTCCACTTT.

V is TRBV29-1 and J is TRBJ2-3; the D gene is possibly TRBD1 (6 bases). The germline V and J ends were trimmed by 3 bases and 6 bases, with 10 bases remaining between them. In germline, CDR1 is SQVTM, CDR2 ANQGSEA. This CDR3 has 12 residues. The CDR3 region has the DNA TGCAGCGTTGACCAAGACAGGGATACGCAGTATTTT. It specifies CSVDQDRDTQYF.

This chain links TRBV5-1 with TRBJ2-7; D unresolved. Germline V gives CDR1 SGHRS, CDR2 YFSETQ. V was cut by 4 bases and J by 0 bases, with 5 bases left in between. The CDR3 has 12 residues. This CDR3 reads CASSPSSYEQYF. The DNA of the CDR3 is TGCGCCAGCAGCCCTAGCTCCTACGAGCAGTACTTC.

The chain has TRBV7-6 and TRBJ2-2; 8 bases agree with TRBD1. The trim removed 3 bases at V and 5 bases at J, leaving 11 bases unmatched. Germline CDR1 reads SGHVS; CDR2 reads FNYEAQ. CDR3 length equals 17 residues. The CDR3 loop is CASSFKPRQGSTGELFF. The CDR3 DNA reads TGTGCCAGCAGCTTTAAACCTAGACAGGGGAGTACCGGGGAGCTGTTTTTT.

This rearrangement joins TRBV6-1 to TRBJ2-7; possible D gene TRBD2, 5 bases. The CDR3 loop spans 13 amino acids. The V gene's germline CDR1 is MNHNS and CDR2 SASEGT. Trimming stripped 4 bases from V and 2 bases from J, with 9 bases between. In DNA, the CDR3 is TGTGCCAGCAGTGGCGGGTCCACCTACGAGCAGTACTTC. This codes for CASSGGSTYEQYF.

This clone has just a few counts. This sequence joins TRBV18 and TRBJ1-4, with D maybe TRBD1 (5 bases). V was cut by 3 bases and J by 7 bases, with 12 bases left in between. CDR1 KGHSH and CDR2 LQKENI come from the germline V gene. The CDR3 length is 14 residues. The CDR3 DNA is TGTGCCAGCTCACCTGGGGGGGATGCTGAAAAACTGTTTTTT. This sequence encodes CASSPGGDAEKLFF.

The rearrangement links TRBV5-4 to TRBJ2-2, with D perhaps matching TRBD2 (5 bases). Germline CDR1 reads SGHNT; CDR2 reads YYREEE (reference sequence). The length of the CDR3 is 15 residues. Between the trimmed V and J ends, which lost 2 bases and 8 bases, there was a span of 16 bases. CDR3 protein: CASSFTRSVAGELFF. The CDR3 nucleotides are TGTGCCAGCAGCTTTACGAGGTCGGTAGCGGGGGAGCTGTTTTTT.

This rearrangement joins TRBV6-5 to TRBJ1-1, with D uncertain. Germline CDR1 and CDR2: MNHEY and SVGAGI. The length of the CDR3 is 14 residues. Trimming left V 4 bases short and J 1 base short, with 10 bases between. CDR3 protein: CASSFTTPNTEAFF. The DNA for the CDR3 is TGTGCCAGCAGTTTCACGACACCGAACACTGAAGCTTTCTTT.